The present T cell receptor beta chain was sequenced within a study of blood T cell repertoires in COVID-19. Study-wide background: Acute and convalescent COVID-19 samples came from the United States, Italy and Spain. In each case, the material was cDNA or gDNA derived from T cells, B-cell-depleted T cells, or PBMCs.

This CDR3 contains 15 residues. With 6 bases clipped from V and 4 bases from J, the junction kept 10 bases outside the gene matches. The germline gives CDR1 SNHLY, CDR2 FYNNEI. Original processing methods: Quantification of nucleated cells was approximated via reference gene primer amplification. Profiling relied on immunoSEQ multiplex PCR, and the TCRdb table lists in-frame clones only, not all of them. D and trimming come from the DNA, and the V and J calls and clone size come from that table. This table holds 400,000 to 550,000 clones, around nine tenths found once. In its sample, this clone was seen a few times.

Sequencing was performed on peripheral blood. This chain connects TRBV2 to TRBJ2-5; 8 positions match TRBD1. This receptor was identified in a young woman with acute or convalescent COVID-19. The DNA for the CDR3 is TGTGCCAGCAGCCACCCCAGGGGGCGCGGAGAGACCCAGTACTTC. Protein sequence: CASSHPRGRGETQYF. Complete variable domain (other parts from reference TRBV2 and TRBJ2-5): EPEVTQTPSHQVTQMGQEVILRCVPISNHLYFYWYRQILGQKVEFLVSFYNNEISEKSEIFDDQFSVERPDGSNFTLKIRSTKLEDSAMYFCASSHPRGRGETQYFGPGTRLLVL.